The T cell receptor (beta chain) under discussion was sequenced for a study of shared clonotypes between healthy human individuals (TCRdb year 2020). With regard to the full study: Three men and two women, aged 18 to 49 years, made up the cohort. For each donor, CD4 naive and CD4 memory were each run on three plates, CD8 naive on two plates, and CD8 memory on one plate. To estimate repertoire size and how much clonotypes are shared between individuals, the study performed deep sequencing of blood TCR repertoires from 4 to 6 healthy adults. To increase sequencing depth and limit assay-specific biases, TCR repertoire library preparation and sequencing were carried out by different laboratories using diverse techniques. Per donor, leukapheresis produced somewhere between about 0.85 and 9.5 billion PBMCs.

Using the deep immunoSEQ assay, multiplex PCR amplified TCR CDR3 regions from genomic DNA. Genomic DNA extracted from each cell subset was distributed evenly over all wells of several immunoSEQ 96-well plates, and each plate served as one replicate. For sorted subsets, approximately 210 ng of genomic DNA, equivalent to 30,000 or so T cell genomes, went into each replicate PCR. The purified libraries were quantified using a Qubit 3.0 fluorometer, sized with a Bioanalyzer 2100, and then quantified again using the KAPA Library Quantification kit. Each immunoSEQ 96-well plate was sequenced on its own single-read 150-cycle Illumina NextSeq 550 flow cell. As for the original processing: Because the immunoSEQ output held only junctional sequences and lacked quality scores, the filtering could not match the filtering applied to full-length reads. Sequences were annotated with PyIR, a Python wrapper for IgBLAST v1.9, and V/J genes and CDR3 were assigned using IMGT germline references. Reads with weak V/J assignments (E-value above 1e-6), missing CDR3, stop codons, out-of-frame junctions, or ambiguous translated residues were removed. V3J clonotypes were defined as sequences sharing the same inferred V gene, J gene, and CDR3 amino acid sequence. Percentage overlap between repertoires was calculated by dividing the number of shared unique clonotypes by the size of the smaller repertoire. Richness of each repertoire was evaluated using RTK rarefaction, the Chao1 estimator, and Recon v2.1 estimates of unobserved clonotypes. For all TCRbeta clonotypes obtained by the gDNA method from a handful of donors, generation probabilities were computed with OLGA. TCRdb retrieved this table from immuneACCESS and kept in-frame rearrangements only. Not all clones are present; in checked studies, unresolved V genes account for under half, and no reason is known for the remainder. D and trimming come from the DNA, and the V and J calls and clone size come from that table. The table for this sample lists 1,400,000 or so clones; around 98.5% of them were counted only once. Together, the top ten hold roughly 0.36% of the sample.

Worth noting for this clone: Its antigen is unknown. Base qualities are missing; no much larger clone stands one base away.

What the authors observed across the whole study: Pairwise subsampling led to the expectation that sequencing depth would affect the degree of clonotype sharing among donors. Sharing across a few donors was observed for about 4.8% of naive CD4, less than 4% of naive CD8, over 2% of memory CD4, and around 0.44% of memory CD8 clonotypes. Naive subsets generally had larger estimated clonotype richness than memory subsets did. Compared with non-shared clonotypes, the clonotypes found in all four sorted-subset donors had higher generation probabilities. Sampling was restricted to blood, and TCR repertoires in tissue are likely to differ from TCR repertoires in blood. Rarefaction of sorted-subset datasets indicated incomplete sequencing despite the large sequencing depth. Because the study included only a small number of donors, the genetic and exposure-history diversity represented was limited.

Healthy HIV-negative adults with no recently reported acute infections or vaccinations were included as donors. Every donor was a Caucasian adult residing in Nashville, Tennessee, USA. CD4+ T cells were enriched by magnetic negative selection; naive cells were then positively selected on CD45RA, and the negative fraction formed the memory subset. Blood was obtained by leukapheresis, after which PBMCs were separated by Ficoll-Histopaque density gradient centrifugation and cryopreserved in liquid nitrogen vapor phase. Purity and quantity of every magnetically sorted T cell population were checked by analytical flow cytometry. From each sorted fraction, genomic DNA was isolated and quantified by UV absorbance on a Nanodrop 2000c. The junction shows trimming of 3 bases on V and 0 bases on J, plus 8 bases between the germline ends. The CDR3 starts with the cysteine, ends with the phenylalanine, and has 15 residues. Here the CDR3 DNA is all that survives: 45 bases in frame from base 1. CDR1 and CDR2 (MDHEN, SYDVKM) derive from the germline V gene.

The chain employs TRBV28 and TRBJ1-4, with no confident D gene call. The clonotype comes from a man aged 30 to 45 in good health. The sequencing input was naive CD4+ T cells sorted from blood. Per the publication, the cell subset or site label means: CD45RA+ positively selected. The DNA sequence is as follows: TGTGCCAGCAGTTTGCTCTTGTCAACTAATGAAAAACTGTTTTTT. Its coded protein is CASSLLLSTNEKLFF. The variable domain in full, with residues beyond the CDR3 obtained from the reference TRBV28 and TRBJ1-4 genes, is DVKVTQSSRYLVKRTGEKVFLECVQDMDHENMFWYRQDPGLGLRLIYFSYDVKMKEKGDIPEGYSVSREKKERFSLILESASTNQTSMYLCASSLLLSTNEKLFFGSGTQLSVL.